Presented here are 13 T cell receptor beta chains from one specimen sequenced in a study of T cells in narcolepsy. This table comes from immunoSEQ multiplex PCR, and its TCRdb copy is limited to in-frame clones, with some not included. The sample gives 25,000 to 35,000 clones, around 78% of which show up once; 1.2% is in the top ten. Input material: CD45RA- memory CD4+ T cells from PBMCs. Receptors were obtained from a human donor with narcolepsy.

This clone occurred a few times. The chain recombines TRBV10-3 with TRBJ2-7; 8 bases map to TRBD1. The CDR3 has 11 residues. Germline CDR1 reads ENHRY; CDR2 reads SYGVKD. The V gene end was trimmed by 11 bases and the J gene end by 4 bases; junction bases not matched to a gene: 4. The CDR3 bases are TGTGCCGTGCAGGGGGCGTACGAGCAGTACTTC. It codes for CAVQGAYEQYF.

This rearrangement joins TRBV2 to TRBJ1-2; the D is unclear. The CDR3 covers 13 residues. Germline V CDR1 and CDR2: SNHLY, FYNNEI. V was pared by 7 bases and J by 4 bases, with 13 bases between. CDR3 residues: CASTRATVYGYTF. The CDR3 DNA follows: TGTGCCAGCACCCGGGCCACGGTCTATGGCTACACCTTC.

This chain's CDR3 is CASSSGVEGRETQYF. The CDR3 nucleotides read TGTGCCAGCAGCTCTGGGGTGGAGGGCCGCGAGACCCAGTACTTC. J is TRBJ2-5 and V is TRBV7-8, with D perhaps matching TRBD2 (6 bases). Germline values: CDR1 SGHVS, CDR2 FQNEAQ. V was trimmed by 4 bases and J by 5 bases, leaving 17 bases between them. There are 15 residues in the CDR3.

The chain couples TRBV7-9 to TRBJ1-3; D possibly corresponds to TRBD1 (6 bases). V shed 5 bases and J shed 4 bases, with 21 bases lying between them. The germline V gene encodes CDR1 SEHNR and CDR2 FQNEAQ (reference sequence). The CDR3 spans 17 residues. The CDR3 DNA sequence: TGTGCCAGCAGCCGAGGCACAGGGCGGGCGGGGGGAAACACCATATATTTT. Its protein product is CASSRGTGRAGGNTIYF.

The chain recombines TRBV7-9 with TRBJ1-4, with D perhaps matching TRBD1 (6 bases). The CDR3 covers 13 residues. Trimming took 4 bases from V and 10 from J, leaving 13 bases between them. The germline CDR1 and CDR2 sequences are SEHNR and FQNEAQ (reference sequence). The CDR3 DNA sequence: TGTGCCAGCAGCTCCTGGGGGGCAGGAAAACTGTTTTTT. Translated: CASSSWGAGKLFF.

The genes are TRBV6-1 and TRBJ1-1; D might be TRBD1 (6 bases). The CDR3 has 13 amino acids. Germline CDR1 reads MNHNS; CDR2 reads SASEGT. V dropped 6 bases and J dropped 0 bases, with 8 bases sitting between them. CDR3 sequence: CASRRDMNTEAFF. In DNA, the CDR3 is TGTGCCAGCAGGCGGGACATGAACACTGAAGCTTTCTTT.

The chain employs TRBV25-1 and TRBJ1-2, with D tentatively TRBD1 (6 bases). Germline values: CDR1 MGHDK, CDR2 SYGVNS. The CDR3 length is 12 residues. Deletions cut 4 bases from V and 8 bases from J, with 11 bases between. The CDR3, as DNA: TGTGCCAGCAGTGTTACAGGGATCGGCTACACCTTC. Translation gives CASSVTGIGYTF.

This chain uses TRBV11-3 with TRBJ2-1, with D maybe TRBD1 (5 bases). V lost 5 bases, J lost 10 bases, and 15 bases lay in between. Germline loops: CDR1 SGHNT, CDR2 YENEEA. This CDR3 is built from 13 residues. The CDR3 region is CASSHHLQGEQFF. CDR3 DNA sequence: TGTGCCAGCAGCCACCACCTTCAGGGAGAGCAGTTCTTC. Filled out from reference TRBV11-3 and TRBJ2-1, the complete variable domain reads EAGVVQSPRYKIIEKKQPVAFWCNPISGHNTLYWYLQNLGQGPELLIRYENEEAVDDSQLPKDRFSAERLKGVDSTLKIQPAELGDSAVYLCASSHHLQGEQFFGPGTRLTVL.

In its sample, this clone was seen a few times. The J gene is TRBJ1-1, the V gene TRBV5-1; D is possibly TRBD1 (5 bases). The length of the CDR3 is 16 residues. The V end lost 1 base, the J end lost 5 bases, and 18 bases lay between the germline ends. Germline V gene data show CDR1 as SGHRS and CDR2 as YFSETQ. This CDR3 is CASSLRGRTLGTEAFF. The CDR3 region has the DNA TGCGCCAGCAGCTTGAGGGGACGGACTCTCGGGACTGAAGCTTTCTTT.

This clone was seen more than once but under ten times. The gene calls are TRBV6-5 and TRBJ1-1; D possibly corresponds to TRBD1 (6 bases). V dropped 0 bases and J dropped 4 bases, with 9 bases sitting between them. The CDR3 is 14 residues long. Per germline, CDR1 MNHEY and CDR2 SVGAGI. The CDR3 sequence: CASSYSSRGTEAFF. CDR3 nucleotide sequence: TGTGCCAGCAGTTACTCGAGCAGGGGCACTGAAGCTTTCTTT.

This CDR3 is CASRVIWGQISDEQFF. Here the CDR3 DNA reads TGCGCCAGTCGCGTAATATGGGGCCAGATTTCCGATGAGCAGTTCTTC. The chain joins TRBV5-1 to TRBJ2-1, with TRBD1 as a possible D gene (5 bases). The CDR3 spans 16 residues. The V and J ends lost 8 bases and 8 bases respectively, with 26 bases between them. In germline, CDR1 is SGHRS, CDR2 YFSETQ.

This clone was recorded a few times. The chain combines TRBV6-1 with TRBJ2-7, with D perhaps TRBD1 (6 bases). This CDR3 region has 13 residues. Germline V gene data show CDR1 as MNHNS and CDR2 as SASEGT. The V and J ends lost 7 bases and 3 bases respectively, with 13 bases between them. The CDR3 sequence: CASTITGFYEQYF. The CDR3 bases are TGTGCCAGCACTATTACAGGGTTCTACGAGCAGTACTTC.

This sequence joins TRBV19 and TRBJ1-3; D gene unclear. CDR3 size: 13 residues. Germline V CDR1 and CDR2: LNHDA, SQIVND (reference sequence). Trimming left V 11 bases short and J 2 bases short, with 13 bases between. DNA for the CDR3: TGTGCCTCAAGGGATTCCCCTGGAAACACCATATATTTT. It is translated as CASRDSPGNTIYF.